The rows below give T cell receptor beta chains drawn from one sample of a study of long-term antiretroviral therapy in people with HIV. Clones were read by immunoSEQ multiplex PCR, and TCRdb kept only the in-frame ones, dropping some. The sample lists 15,000 to 20,000 clones, around 90% seen once, with more than 7% in the top ten. This sample comprised unsorted PBMCs, obtained 0.3 years after starting antiretroviral therapy. These receptors all come from a man aged 55 to 70 with HIV. CDR3s include the opening cysteine and the closing phenylalanine or tryptophan. Fields, in order: clone size, D gene, J gene, V gene, CDR3 protein, CDR3 DNA. D genes are given only for firm matches. Size is stated for part of the rows, as once, few or many counts, or as a class when the clone is expanded.

>-|TRBD1|TRBJ1-2|TRBV15
CATSSRYRGRSPYGYTF
TGTGCCACCAGCAGTCGATACAGGGGGCGCTCCCCCTATGGCTACACCTTC
>-|-|TRBJ2-7|TRBV15
CATSREQGFGYEQYF
TGTGCCACCAGCAGAGAACAGGGTTTCGGCTACGAGCAGTACTTC
>-|TRBD1|TRBJ2-3|TRBV11-2
CASSLETGWYTDTQYF
TGTGCCAGCAGCTTGGAGACAGGGTGGTACACAGATACGCAGTATTTT
>-|TRBD2|TRBJ2-7|TRBV9
CASSVGTSGRHEQYF
TGTGCCAGCAGCGTAGGGACTAGCGGGAGACACGAGCAGTACTTC
>-|-|TRBJ2-7|TRBV27
CASSLTWDRYEQYF
TGTGCCAGCAGTCTAACATGGGACCGCTACGAGCAGTACTTC
>-|-|TRBJ1-6|TRBV12-1
CASSFVGTASRGSYNSPLHF
TGTGCCAGCAGCTTTGTGGGGACAGCCTCTCGCGGCTCCTATAATTCACCCCTCCACTTT
>-|-|TRBJ1-2|TRBV30
CASMGRGRGYGYTF
TGTGCCTCTATGGGCCGGGGGCGCGGCTATGGCTACACCTTC
>-|TRBD1|TRBJ1-1|TRBV12-5
CASGLMGQGSSEAFF
TGTGCTAGTGGTTTGATGGGACAGGGTAGTTCTGAAGCTTTCTTT
>once|-|TRBJ1-4|TRBV5-1
CASSFTDATNEKLFF
TGCGCCAGCAGCTTCACAGACGCAACTAATGAAAAACTGTTTTTT
>-|-|TRBJ1-6|TRBV18
CASSPIPSSRGNSPLHF
TGTGCCAGCTCACCTATTCCAAGCTCACGGGGTAATTCACCCCTCCACTTT
>-|-|TRBJ1-1|TRBV7-9
CASRPGLGTEAFF
TGTGCCAGCAGGCCAGGGTTGGGAACTGAAGCTTTCTTT
>-|TRBD1|TRBJ2-7|TRBV7-2
CASSLARLLAWDSFFGQYF
TGTGCCAGCAGCTTAGCGCGTCTCTTAGCTTGGGACAGTTTTTTCGGGCAGTACTTC
>-|TRBD1|TRBJ1-6|TRBV30
CAWGTGSDSPLHF
TGTGCCTGGGGGACAGGGTCGGATTCACCCCTCCACTTT
>-|-|TRBJ1-4|TRBV5-1
CASSFRPTTYDFEKLFF
TGCGCCAGCAGCTTTCGCCCAACCACCTACGACTTTGAAAAACTGTTTTTT
>-|-|TRBJ2-7|TRBV6-5
CASSYSGLVYEQYF
TGTGCCAGCAGTTACTCGGGACTTGTCTACGAGCAGTACTTC
>-|-|TRBJ2-2|TRBV6-1
CASTDITLRDTGELFF
TGTGCCAGCACTGACATTACATTACGGGACACCGGGGAGCTGTTTTTT
>once|-|TRBJ2-1|TRBV4-3
CASSQDLQAYNEQFF
TGCGCCAGCAGCCAAGATCTGCAGGCCTACAATGAGCAGTTCTTC
>-|-|TRBJ2-3|TRBV14
CASSRRMWATDTQYF
TGTGCCAGCAGCCGCCGTATGTGGGCTACAGATACGCAGTATTTT
>-|-|TRBJ1-2|TRBV7-6
CASSLDGFAGYTF
TGTGCCAGCAGCTTAGATGGGTTCGCTGGCTACACCTTC
>-|-|TRBJ2-5|TRBV5-4
CASSIGEGTQYF
TGTGCCAGCAGTATCGGAGAGGGGACCCAGTACTTC
>-|-|TRBJ2-7|TRBV27
CASAPVIVGEQYF
TGTGCCAGCGCGCCCGTGATAGTCGGCGAGCAGTACTTC
>-|TRBD2|TRBJ2-7|TRBV11-3
CASSLGRGSGEQYF
TGTGCCAGCAGCTTAGGGCGCGGGAGTGGAGAGCAGTACTTC
>-|TRBD1|TRBJ2-1|TRBV7-3
CASSFDRGSYNEQFF
TGTGCCAGCAGCTTCGACAGGGGGAGTTACAATGAGCAGTTCTTC
>-|TRBD2|TRBJ2-3|TRBV30
CAWGTSGTTDTQYF
TGTGCCTGGGGGACTAGCGGGACCACAGATACGCAGTATTTT
>-|TRBD1|TRBJ1-4|TRBV19
CASSRGDSRNGKLFF
TGTGCCAGTAGTAGGGGGGACAGTCGGAATGGAAAACTGTTTTTT
>-|-|TRBJ2-7|TRBV25-1
CASSDSYHRNRQYF
TGTGCCAGCAGTGACTCCTACCACAGGAACCGGCAGTACTTC
>-|-|TRBJ1-2|TRBV13
CASSLLARRMYSNYGYTF
TGTGCCAGCAGCTTATTGGCTCGACGGATGTATTCTAACTATGGCTACACCTTC
>-|-|TRBJ1-5|TRBV7-2
CASSFGGNQPQHF
TGTGCCAGCAGCTTCGGGGGCAATCAGCCCCAGCATTTT
>-|-|TRBJ2-3|TRBV20-1
CRPPDTQYF
TGCAGGCCCCCAGATACGCAGTATTTT